Below, 24 T cell receptor beta chains from the same sample are listed, as sequenced in a study of shared clonotypes between healthy human individuals. The table came from immunoSEQ multiplex PCR; TCRdb's copy has only in-frame clones and leaves some out. The table has 900,000 to 1,200,000 clones, approximately 80% seen once. Sequencing was carried out using memory CD4+ T cells from PBMCs. Subset noted: CD45RA-negative fraction. Every receptor here comes from a man younger than 30 in good health. Some clones in this sample may be carry-over from other donors' samples.

The chain combines TRBV5-1 with TRBJ2-3, with 7 bases identical to TRBD2. V lost 3 bases to trimming and J lost 4 bases; unmatched junction nucleotides: 11. This CDR3 is built from 16 residues. CDR1 is SGHRS, CDR2 YFSETQ, per germline. In DNA, the CDR3 is TGCGCCAGCAGCTCCCACCGGGGGACTATGGCAGATACGCAGTATTTT. Translating it yields CASSSHRGTMADTQYF.

With regard to this clone: The sample has other DNA sequences that encode this CDR3 too. The V and J genes are TRBV7-9 and TRBJ1-1; 7 bases align to TRBD1. Germline assignment: CDR1 SEHNR and CDR2 FQNEAQ (reference sequence). The CDR3 consists of 13 residues. With V trimmed by 3 bases and J by 8 bases, 6 bases remained unmatched. As DNA, the CDR3 is TGTGCCAGCAGCTTGGAAGGGGGCGCGGAAGCTTTCTTT. Encoded protein: CASSLEGGAEAFF.

The chain employs TRBV30 and TRBJ2-2; TRBD1 matches at 10 bases. The trim removed 1 base at V and 4 bases at J, leaving 3 bases unmatched. The CDR3 is 15 amino acids. Germline CDR1 and CDR2: GTSNPN and SVGIG (reference sequence). CDR3 sequence: CAWSGQGASTGELFF. In DNA, the CDR3 is TGTGCCTGGAGTGGACAGGGGGCCAGCACCGGGGAGCTGTTTTTT.

J is TRBJ1-1 and V is TRBV6-5; D may be TRBD1 (5 bases). The CDR3 consists of 15 residues. Germline loops: CDR1 MNHEY, CDR2 SVGAGI. With 5 bases removed from V and 6 bases from J, the gap between germline ends came to 19 bases. CDR3 nucleotides: TGTGCCAGCAGTGGTCCCAGGACAAGGGATTCTGAAGCTTTCTTT. It is translated as CASSGPRTRDSEAFF.

This clone came up many times. This chain joins TRBV6-1 and TRBJ1-5; D perhaps matches TRBD1 (5 bases). CDR1 is MNHNS and CDR2 is SASEGT in the germline V gene. V gave up 4 bases and J gave up 4 bases, with 8 bases separating them. The CDR3 is 13 amino acids. In nucleotides, the CDR3 is TGTGCCAGCAGTGTTTGGGGGAATCAGCCCCAGCATTTT. This gives the protein CASSVWGNQPQHF.

In the case of this clone: The sample holds other DNA sequences that translate to the same CDR3. V gene TRBV2 combines with J gene TRBJ2-5, with unresolved D. There are 13 residues in the CDR3. Between the trimmed V and J ends, which lost 3 bases and 5 bases, there was a span of 10 bases. The germline CDR1 and CDR2 sequences are SNHLY and FYNNEI. CDR3 in DNA: TGTGCCAGCAGTGATGTGGGCGGTGAGACCCAGTACTTC. This gives the protein CASSDVGGETQYF.

CDR3 nucleotide sequence: TGTGCCAGCGGCGCCCACAGGAAAGATAGCTATGGCTACACCTTC. Amino acids: CASGAHRKDSYGYTF. The genes are TRBV5-4 and TRBJ1-2; D is possibly TRBD1 (5 bases). This CDR3 has 15 amino acids. With 7 bases removed from V and 4 bases from J, the gap between germline ends came to 20 bases. The V gene's germline CDR1 is SGHNT and CDR2 YYREEE (reference sequence).

This chain links TRBV6-4 with TRBJ1-1, with D possibly being TRBD1 (6 bases). Germline V gene data show CDR1 as MRHNA and CDR2 as SNTAGT. This CDR3 is 14 amino acids long. V was pared by 6 bases and J by 5 bases, with 16 bases between. DNA of the CDR3: TGTGCCAGCAGCCCGGACAGATCGAGTACTGAAGCTTTCTTT. Protein sequence: CASSPDRSSTEAFF.

The rearrangement uses TRBV6-5 and TRBJ2-7, with 7 nucleotides matching TRBD2. Per the germline V gene, CDR1 is MNHEY and CDR2 is SVGAGI. The junction had 10 bases not matched to a gene; V was cut back by 8 bases and J by 6 bases. The CDR3 has 13 residues. The CDR3 region is CASRGGRLLEQYF. For the CDR3, the DNA is TGTGCCAGCCGAGGCGGGAGACTCCTCGAGCAGTACTTC.

This clone was seen many times. The rearrangement links TRBV27 to TRBJ1-1; D uncertain. The CDR3 spans 13 residues. Germline assignment: CDR1 MNHEY and CDR2 SMNVEV (reference sequence). V shed 0 bases and J shed 8 bases, with 10 bases lying between them. The CDR3 nucleotides read TGTGCCAGCAGTTTATCTGGCCGAGGGGAAGCTTTCTTT. This codes for CASSLSGRGEAFF.

In DNA form, the CDR3 reads TGTGCCAGCAGTCCCCTACGGACTAGCGGAGCCTACGAGCAGTACTTC. Encoded protein: CASSPLRTSGAYEQYF. The chain is built from TRBV28 and TRBJ2-7, with 10 bases identical to TRBD2. The ends lost 5 bases at V and 2 bases at J; junction bases unmatched: 9. Germline V lookup: CDR1 MDHEN, CDR2 SYDVKM. CDR3 length: 16 amino acids.

The chain recombines TRBV25-1 with TRBJ2-7, with D tentatively TRBD1 or TRBD2 (6 bases each). The CDR3 loop spans 15 amino acids. From germline, CDR1 is MGHDK and CDR2 SYGVNS. V was cut by 6 bases and J by 0 bases, with 15 bases left in between. The CDR3 loop reads CASREGGTVSYEQYF. CDR3 in DNA: TGTGCCAGCAGGGAGGGGGGTACCGTCTCCTACGAGCAGTACTTC.

This rearrangement joins TRBV5-6 to TRBJ2-4; 11 bases map to TRBD2. The V segment lost 0 bases and the J segment 3 bases; nucleotides outside the gene matches: 2. Per germline, CDR1 SGHDT and CDR2 YYEEEE. There are 16 residues in the CDR3. The chain's CDR3 is CASSLVGLAVKNIQYF. The CDR3 DNA is TGTGCCAGCAGCTTGGTGGGACTAGCGGTCAAAAACATTCAGTACTTC.

The rearrangement joins TRBV9 to TRBJ1-5, with a possible D match to TRBD1 (6 bases). Germline V gives CDR1 SGDLS, CDR2 YYNGEE. V gave up 3 bases and J gave up 3 bases, with 10 bases separating them. The CDR3 is made up of 14 amino acids. The CDR3 DNA reads TGTGCCAGCAGCGCCGGACAGTTCAATCAGCCCCAGCATTTT. The encoded protein is CASSAGQFNQPQHF.

This clone was counted a single time. A much larger clone lies one base from this, so it may be a read error. The V and J genes are TRBV2 and TRBJ1-2, with 8 bases fitting TRBD1. The germline V gene encodes CDR1 SNHLY and CDR2 FYNNEI. The CDR3 totals 13 residues. Germline trimming cut 6 bases from V and 4 bases from J; bases unmatched to any gene: 4. Here the CDR3 DNA reads TGTGCCAGCAGCCCAGGGACAGGCTATGGCTACACCTTC. It specifies CASSPGTGYGYTF.

This rearrangement joins TRBV6-4 to TRBJ2-3; D possibly corresponds to TRBD2 (6 bases). In germline, CDR1 is MRHNA, CDR2 SNTAGT. This CDR3 region has 16 residues. V lost 3 bases, J lost 0 bases, and 13 bases lay in between. CDR3 sequence reads: CASSERDPPSTDTQYF. The CDR3 DNA reads TGTGCCAGCAGTGAGCGGGATCCACCTAGCACAGATACGCAGTATTTT.

The chain combines TRBV15 with TRBJ1-1, with 7 bases matching TRBD1. Germline CDR1 reads LNHNV; CDR2 reads YYDKDF (reference sequence). The CDR3 runs 13 residues. The junction had 7 bases not matched to a gene; V was cut back by 8 bases and J by 4 bases. As DNA, the CDR3 is TGTGCCACCTCCAAAGACAGGGCCACTGAAGCTTTCTTT. This gives the protein CATSKDRATEAFF.

This clone was observed a handful of times. The chain couples TRBV4-2 to TRBJ1-2; D ambiguous. Looked up from germline, CDR1 is LGHNA and CDR2 is YNFKEQ. CDR3 length: 14 residues. Trimming removed 0 bases from V and 4 bases from J, with 9 bases in between. The CDR3 loop is CASSQDSRSYGYTF. CDR3 sequence (DNA): TGTGCCAGCAGCCAAGATTCCAGGTCCTATGGCTACACCTTC.

The gene calls are TRBV6-1 and TRBJ2-7; 15 positions agree with TRBD2. There are 19 residues in the CDR3. CDR1 and CDR2 (germline): MNHNS, SASEGT. Trimming cost V 2 bases and J 2 bases; bases outside gene matches: 10. CDR3 amino acids: CASSELGGTSGRLAYEQYF. The DNA of the CDR3 is TGTGCCAGCAGTGAACTAGGAGGGACTAGCGGGAGGCTGGCCTACGAGCAGTACTTC.

The chain employs TRBV10-2 and TRBJ2-3; 7 nucleotides align to TRBD2. The V gene's germline CDR1 is WSHSY and CDR2 SAAADI. The CDR3 consists of 14 residues. Trimming removed 2 bases from V and 8 bases from J; junction bases left unmatched: 7. Here the CDR3 DNA reads TGCGCCAGCAGTGAGGTCGGACTAGGTGGTACGCAGTATTTT. Translated, it gives CASSEVGLGGTQYF.

This clone was detected once. DNA of the CDR3: TGTGCCAGCAGCCCACCTGGAGGAGGGAAGACCCAGTACTTC. Translated, it gives CASSPPGGGKTQYF. V is TRBV28 and J is TRBJ2-5; possibly TRBD2 for D (6 bases). Trimming removed 6 bases at V and 6 bases at J, with 17 bases between. The CDR3 consists of 14 residues. Germline V gene lookup returns CDR1 MDHEN and CDR2 SYDVKM.

The CDR3 bases are TGTGCCAGCCGCCCGGACAACACTGAAGCTTTCTTT. As protein: CASRPDNTEAFF. The J gene is TRBJ1-1, the V gene TRBV2; no reliable D call. The V end was cut by 8 bases, the J end by 2 bases, with 9 bases between. This CDR3 has 12 residues. CDR1 SNHLY and CDR2 FYNNEI come from the germline V gene.

This sequence joins TRBV18 and TRBJ2-1; 11 positions agree with TRBD2. The CDR3 is 18 residues long. V trimming: 6 bases; J trimming: 9 bases; junction bases outside the gene matches: 19. The germline V gene encodes CDR1 KGHSH and CDR2 LQKENI. This CDR3 is CASSDGTSGRHVRSEQFF. CDR3 nucleotides: TGTGCCAGCTCCGACGGGACTAGCGGACGACACGTCAGGAGTGAGCAGTTCTTC.

This clone was counted a single time. V is TRBV5-1 and J is TRBJ2-5; TRBD1 agrees at 9 bases. Per germline, CDR1 SGHRS and CDR2 YFSETQ. CDR3 length equals 16 residues. Trimming cost V 0 bases and J 1 base; bases outside gene matches: 4. In DNA form, the CDR3 reads TGCGCCAGCAGCTTGGAGGGGACAGGGCCCCAAGAGACCCAGTACTTC. This sequence encodes CASSLEGTGPQETQYF.